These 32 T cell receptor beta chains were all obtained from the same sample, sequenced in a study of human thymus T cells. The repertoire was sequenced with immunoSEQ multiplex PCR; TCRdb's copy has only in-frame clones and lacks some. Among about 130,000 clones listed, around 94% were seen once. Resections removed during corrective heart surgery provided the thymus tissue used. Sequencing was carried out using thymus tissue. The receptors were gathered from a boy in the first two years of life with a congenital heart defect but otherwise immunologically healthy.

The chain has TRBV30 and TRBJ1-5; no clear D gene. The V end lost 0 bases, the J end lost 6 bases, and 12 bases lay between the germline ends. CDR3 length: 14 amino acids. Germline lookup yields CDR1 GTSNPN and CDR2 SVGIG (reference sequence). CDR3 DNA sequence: TGTGCCTGGAGTGTCGCCTATGCGGGTCAGCCCCAGCATTTT. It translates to CAWSVAYAGQPQHF.

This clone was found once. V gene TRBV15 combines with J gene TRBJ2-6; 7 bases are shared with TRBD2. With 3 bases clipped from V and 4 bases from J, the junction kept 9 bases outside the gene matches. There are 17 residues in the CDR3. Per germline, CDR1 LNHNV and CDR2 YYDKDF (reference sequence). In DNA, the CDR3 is TGTGCCACCAGCAGTCCTGGGGGAGGGGCCGGGGCCAACGTCCTGACTTTC. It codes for CATSSPGGGAGANVLTF.

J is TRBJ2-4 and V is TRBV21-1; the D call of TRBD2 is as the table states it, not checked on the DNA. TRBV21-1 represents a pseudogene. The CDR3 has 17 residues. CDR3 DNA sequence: TGTGCCAGCAGCAAACCCTTGTGGGCGGGGGGCCAAAACATTCAGTACTTC. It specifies CASSKPLWAGGQNIQYF.

The CDR3 sequence is CASSRTGSTEAFF. CDR3 sequence (DNA): TGTGCCAGCAGCCGGACAGGGAGCACTGAAGCTTTCTTT. This chain joins TRBV28 and TRBJ1-1; 8 nucleotides align to TRBD1. V trimming: 6 bases; J trimming: 4 bases; junction bases outside the gene matches: 4. The germline V gene has CDR1 MDHEN and CDR2 SYDVKM. This CDR3 is 13 amino acids long.

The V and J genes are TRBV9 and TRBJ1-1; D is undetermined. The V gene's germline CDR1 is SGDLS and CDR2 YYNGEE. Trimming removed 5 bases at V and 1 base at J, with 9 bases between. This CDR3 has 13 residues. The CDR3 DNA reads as TGTGCCAGCAGTCCTCGGGGGAACACTGAAGCTTTCTTT. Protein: CASSPRGNTEAFF.

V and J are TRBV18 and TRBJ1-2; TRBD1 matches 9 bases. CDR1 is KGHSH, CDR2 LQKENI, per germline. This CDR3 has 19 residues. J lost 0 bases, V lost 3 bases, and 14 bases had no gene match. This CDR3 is CASSPETGGRSLSNYGYTF. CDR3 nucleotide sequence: TGTGCCAGCTCACCCGAAACAGGGGGCCGGTCCCTTTCTAACTATGGCTACACCTTC.

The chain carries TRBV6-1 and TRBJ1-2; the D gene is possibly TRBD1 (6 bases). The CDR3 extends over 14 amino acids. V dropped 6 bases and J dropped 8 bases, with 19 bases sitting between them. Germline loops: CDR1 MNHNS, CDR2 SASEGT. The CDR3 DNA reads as TGTGCCAGCAGGGGAGTGTCCAGGGGTGGAGGCTACACCTTC. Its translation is CASRGVSRGGGYTF.

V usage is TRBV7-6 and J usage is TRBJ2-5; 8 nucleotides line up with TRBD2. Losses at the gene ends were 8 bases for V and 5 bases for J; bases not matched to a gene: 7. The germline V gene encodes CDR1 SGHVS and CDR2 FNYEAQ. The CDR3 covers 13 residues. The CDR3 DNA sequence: TGTGCCAGCTTTAGCGGGGTTGGGGAGACCCAGTACTTC. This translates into CASFSGVGETQYF.

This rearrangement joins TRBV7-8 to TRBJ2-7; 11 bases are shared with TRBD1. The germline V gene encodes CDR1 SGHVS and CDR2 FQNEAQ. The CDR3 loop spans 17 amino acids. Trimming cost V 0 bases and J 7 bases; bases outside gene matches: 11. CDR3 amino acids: CASSLAPREGQGEEQYF. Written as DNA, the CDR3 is TGTGCCAGCAGCTTAGCGCCAAGAGAGGGACAGGGGGAGGAGCAGTACTTC.

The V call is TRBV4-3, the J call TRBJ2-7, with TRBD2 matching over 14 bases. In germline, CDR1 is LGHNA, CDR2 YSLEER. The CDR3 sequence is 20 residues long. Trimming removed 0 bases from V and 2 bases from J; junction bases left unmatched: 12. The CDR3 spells CASSQETGGLAGGFTYEQYF. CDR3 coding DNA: TGCGCCAGCAGCCAAGAAACCGGTGGACTAGCGGGGGGCTTTACCTACGAGCAGTACTTC.

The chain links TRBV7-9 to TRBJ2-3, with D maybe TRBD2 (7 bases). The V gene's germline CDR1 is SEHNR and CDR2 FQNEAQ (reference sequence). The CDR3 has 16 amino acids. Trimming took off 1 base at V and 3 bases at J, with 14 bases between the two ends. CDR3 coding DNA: TGTGCCAGCAGCTTAGAAGGGGGGGGAGGGACAGATACGCAGTATTTT. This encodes CASSLEGGGGTDTQYF.

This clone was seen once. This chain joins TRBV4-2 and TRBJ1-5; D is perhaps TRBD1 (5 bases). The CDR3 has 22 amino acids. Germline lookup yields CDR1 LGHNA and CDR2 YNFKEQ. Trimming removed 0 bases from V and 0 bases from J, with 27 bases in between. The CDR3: CASSQERRDVEHAGYSNQPQHF. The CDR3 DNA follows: TGTGCCAGCAGCCAAGAACGTCGGGACGTCGAACACGCCGGTTATAGCAATCAGCCCCAGCATTTT.

CDR3 in amino acids: CAISTGGYNSPLHF. CDR3 bases: TGTGCCATCTCGACAGGAGGTTATAATTCACCCCTCCACTTT. The chain employs TRBV10-3 and TRBJ1-6, with a tentative D call TRBD1 (6 bases). Between the trimmed V and J ends, which lost 8 bases and 4 bases, there was a span of 12 bases. The length of the CDR3 is 14 residues. Germline V gene data show CDR1 as ENHRY and CDR2 as SYGVKD.

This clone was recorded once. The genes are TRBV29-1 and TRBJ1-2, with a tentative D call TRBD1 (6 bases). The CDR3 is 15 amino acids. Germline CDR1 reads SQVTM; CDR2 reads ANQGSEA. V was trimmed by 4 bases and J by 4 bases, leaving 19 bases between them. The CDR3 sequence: CSVAHDKGGSYGYTF. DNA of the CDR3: TGCAGCGTTGCCCATGATAAGGGGGGCTCCTATGGCTACACCTTC. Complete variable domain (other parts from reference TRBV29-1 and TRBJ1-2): SAVISQKPSRDICQRGTSLTIQCQVDSQVTMMFWYRQQPGQSLTLIATANQGSEATYESGFVIDKFPISRPNLTFSTLTVSNMSPEDSSIYLCSVAHDKGGSYGYTFGSGTRLTVV.

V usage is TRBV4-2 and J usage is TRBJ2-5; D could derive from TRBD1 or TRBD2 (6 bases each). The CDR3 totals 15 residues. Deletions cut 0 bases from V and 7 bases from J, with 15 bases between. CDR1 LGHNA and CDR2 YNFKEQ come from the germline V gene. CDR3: CASSQDTGGPRTQYF. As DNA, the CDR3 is TGTGCCAGCAGCCAAGATACCGGGGGCCCTAGGACCCAGTACTTC.

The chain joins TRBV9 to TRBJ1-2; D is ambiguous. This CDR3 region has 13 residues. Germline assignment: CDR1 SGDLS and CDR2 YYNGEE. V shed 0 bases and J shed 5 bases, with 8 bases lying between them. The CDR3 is CASSVEVGYGYTF. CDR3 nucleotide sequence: TGTGCCAGCAGCGTAGAGGTGGGATATGGCTACACCTTC.

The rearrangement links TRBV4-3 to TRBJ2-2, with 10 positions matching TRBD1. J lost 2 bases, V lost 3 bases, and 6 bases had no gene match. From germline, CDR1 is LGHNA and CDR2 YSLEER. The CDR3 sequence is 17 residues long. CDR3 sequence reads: CASSQTDRGPNTGELFF. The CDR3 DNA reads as TGCGCCAGCAGCCAGACCGACAGGGGGCCTAACACCGGGGAGCTGTTTTTT.

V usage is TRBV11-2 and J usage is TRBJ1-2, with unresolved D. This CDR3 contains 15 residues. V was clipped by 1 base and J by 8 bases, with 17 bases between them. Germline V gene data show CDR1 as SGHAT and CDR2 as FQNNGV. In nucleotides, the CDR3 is TGTGCCAGCAGCTTAGTTCAACGCCCACCGGAGGGCTACACCTTC. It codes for CASSLVQRPPEGYTF.

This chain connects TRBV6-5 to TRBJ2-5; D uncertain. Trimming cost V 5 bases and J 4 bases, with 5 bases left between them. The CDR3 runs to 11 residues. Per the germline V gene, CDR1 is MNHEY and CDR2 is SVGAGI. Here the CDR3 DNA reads TGTGCCAGCAGTGCCCCAGAGACCCAGTACTTC. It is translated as CASSAPETQYF.

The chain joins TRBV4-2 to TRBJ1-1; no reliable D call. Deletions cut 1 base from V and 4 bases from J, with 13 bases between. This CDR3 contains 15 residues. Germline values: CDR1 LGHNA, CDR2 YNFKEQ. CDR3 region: CASSQGREAPTEAFF. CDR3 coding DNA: TGTGCCAGCAGCCAAGGGAGAGAGGCGCCCACTGAAGCTTTCTTT.

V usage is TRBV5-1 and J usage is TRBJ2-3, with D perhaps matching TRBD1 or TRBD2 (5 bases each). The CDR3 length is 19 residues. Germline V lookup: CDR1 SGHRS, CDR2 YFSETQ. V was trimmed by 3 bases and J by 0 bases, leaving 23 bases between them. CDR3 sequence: CASSSNTGTSLVSTDTQYF. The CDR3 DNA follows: TGCGCCAGCAGCTCGAACACCGGGACCTCACTCGTTAGCACAGATACGCAGTATTTT.

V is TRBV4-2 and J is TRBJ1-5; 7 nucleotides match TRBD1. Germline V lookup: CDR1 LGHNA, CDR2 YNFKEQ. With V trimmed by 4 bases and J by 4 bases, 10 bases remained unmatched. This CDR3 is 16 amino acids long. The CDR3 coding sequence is TGTGCCAGCAGCCCTCCCGGGACAGAGTCGAATCAGCCCCAGCATTTT. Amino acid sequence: CASSPPGTESNQPQHF.

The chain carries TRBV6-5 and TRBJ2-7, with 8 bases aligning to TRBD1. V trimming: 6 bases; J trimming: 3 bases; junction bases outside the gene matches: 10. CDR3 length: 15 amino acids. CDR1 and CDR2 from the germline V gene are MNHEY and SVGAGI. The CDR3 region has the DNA TGTGCCAGCAGCACTGGGGGACAGGCAAACTACGAGCAGTACTTC. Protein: CASSTGGQANYEQYF.

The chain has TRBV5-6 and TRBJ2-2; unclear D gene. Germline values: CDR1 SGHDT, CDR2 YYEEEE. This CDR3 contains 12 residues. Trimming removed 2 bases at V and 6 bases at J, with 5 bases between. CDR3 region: CASSFSSGELFF. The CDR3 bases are TGTGCCAGCAGCTTCAGTTCCGGGGAGCTGTTTTTT.

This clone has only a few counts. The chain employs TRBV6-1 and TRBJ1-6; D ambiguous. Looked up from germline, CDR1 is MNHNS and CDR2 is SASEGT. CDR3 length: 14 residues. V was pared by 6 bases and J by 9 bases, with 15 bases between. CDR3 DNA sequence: TGTGCCAGCAGCGCCCTATTGATGGGTTCACCCCTCCACTTT. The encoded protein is CASSALLMGSPLHF.

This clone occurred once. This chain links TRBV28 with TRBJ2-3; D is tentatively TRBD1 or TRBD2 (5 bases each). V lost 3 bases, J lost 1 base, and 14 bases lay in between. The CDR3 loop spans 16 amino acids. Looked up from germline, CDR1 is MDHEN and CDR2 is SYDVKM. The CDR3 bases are TGTGCCAGCAGTTTCGGGGCTTACCGGGGCACAGATACGCAGTATTTT. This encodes CASSFGAYRGTDTQYF.

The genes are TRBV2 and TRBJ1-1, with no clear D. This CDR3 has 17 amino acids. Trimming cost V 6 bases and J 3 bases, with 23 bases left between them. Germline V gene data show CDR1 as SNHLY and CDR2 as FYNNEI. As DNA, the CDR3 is TGTGCCAGCAGGCCCGCCCCCTGCGGCGTTGTCGACACTGAAGCTTTCTTT. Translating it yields CASRPAPCGVVDTEAFF. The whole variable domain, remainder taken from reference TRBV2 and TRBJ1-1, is EPEVTQTPSHQVTQMGQEVILRCVPISNHLYFYWYRQILGQKVEFLVSFYNNEISEKSEIFDDQFSVERPDGSNFTLKIRSTKLEDSAMYFCASRPAPCGVVDTEAFFGQGTRLTVV.

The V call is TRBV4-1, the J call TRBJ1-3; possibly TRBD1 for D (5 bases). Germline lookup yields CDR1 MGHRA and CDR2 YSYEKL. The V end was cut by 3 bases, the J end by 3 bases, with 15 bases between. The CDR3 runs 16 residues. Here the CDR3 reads CASSHGGGRGGNTIYF. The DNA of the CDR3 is TGCGCCAGCAGCCACGGGGGAGGGCGAGGTGGAAACACCATATATTTT.

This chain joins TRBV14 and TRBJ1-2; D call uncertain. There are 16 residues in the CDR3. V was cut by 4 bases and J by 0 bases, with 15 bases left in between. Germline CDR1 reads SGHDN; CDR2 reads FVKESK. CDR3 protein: CASSLTLRTPNYGYTF. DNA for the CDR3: TGTGCCAGCAGCCTCACCCTTCGGACCCCTAACTATGGCTACACCTTC.

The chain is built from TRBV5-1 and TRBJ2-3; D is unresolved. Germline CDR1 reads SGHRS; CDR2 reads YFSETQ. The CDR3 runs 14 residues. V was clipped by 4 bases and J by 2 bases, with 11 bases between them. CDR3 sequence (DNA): TGCGCCAGCAGCCCGGGTCATCCCACAGATACGCAGTATTTT. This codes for CASSPGHPTDTQYF.

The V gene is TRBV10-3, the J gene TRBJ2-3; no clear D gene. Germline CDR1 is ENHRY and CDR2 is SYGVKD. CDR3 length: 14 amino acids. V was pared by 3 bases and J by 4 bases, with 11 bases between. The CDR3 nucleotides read TGTGCCATCAGTGATTGTGCCATCTCAGATACGCAGTATTTT. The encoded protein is CAISDCAISDTQYF.

The CDR3 DNA is TGTGCCAGCAGCCGAAGCGGGGAGACCCAGTACTTC. This encodes CASSRSGETQYF. The chain couples TRBV27 to TRBJ2-5; TRBD2 might be the D (6 bases). This CDR3 has 12 amino acids. V lost 6 bases and J lost 5, with 10 bases in between. CDR1 is MNHEY, CDR2 SMNVEV, per germline (reference sequence).